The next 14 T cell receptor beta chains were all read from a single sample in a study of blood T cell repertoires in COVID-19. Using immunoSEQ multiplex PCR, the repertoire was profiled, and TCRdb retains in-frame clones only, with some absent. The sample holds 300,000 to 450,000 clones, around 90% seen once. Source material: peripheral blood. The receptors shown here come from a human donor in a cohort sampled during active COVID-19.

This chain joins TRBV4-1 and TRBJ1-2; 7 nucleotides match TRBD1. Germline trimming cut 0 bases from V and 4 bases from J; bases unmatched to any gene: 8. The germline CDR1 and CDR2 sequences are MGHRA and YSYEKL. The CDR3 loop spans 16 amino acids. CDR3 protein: CASSQENRGWGYGYTF. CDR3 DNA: TGCGCCAGCAGCCAAGAGAACAGGGGATGGGGCTATGGCTACACCTTC.

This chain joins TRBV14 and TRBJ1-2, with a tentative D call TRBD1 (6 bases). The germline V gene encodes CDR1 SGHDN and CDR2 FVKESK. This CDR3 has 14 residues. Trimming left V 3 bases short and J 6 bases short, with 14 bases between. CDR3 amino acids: CASSQWGRLDGYTF. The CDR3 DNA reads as TGTGCCAGCAGCCAGTGGGGGCGCCTTGATGGCTACACCTTC.

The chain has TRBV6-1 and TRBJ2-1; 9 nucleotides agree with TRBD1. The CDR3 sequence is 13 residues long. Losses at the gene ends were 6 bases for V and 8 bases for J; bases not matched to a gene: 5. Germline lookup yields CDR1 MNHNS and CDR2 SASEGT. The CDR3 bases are TGTGCCAGCAGACAGGGACAGGGCTATGAGCAGTTCTTC. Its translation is CASRQGQGYEQFF.

CDR3 nucleotide sequence: TGTGCCAGCAGCTACAGGGGGCCCTGGGAGCAGTACTTC. This translates into CASSYRGPWEQYF. V and J are TRBV11-2 and TRBJ2-7; TRBD1 matches at 9 bases. V shed 4 bases, J shed 7 bases, and the junction held 5 bases outside the gene matches. Per the germline V gene, CDR1 is SGHAT and CDR2 is FQNNGV. This CDR3 spans 13 amino acids.

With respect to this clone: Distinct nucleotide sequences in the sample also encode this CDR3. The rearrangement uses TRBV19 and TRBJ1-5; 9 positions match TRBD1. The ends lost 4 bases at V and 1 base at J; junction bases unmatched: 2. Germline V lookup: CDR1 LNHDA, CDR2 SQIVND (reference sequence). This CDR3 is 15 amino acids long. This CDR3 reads CASSKGQGSNQPQHF. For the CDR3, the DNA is TGTGCCAGTAGTAAGGGACAGGGAAGCAATCAGCCCCAGCATTTT.

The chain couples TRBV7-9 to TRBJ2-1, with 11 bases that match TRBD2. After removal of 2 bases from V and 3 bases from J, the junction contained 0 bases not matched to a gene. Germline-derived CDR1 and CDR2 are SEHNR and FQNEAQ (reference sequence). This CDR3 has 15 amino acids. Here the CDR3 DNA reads TGTGCCAGCAGCTTACTAGCGGGGGGCTACAATGAGCAGTTCTTC. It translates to CASSLLAGGYNEQFF.

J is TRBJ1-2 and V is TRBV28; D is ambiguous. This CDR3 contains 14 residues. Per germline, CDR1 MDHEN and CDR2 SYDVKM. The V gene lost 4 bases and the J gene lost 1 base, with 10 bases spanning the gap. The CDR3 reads CASSYPGLNYGYTF. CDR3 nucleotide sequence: TGTGCCAGCAGTTACCCTGGGCTTAACTATGGCTACACCTTC.

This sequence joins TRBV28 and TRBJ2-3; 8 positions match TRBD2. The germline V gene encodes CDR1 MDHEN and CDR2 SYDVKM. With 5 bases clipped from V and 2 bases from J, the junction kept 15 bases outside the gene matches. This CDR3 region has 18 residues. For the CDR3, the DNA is TGTGCCAGCAGTATAACCAGGAGGACTAGCCCTAACACAGATACGCAGTATTTT. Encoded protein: CASSITRRTSPNTDTQYF.

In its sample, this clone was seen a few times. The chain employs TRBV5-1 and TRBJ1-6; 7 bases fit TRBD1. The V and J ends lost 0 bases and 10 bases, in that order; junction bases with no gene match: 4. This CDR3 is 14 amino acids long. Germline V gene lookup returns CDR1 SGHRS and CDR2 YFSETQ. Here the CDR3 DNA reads TGCGCCAGCAGCTTGGCCAGGGGGAAATCACCCCTCCACTTT. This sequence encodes CASSLARGKSPLHF.

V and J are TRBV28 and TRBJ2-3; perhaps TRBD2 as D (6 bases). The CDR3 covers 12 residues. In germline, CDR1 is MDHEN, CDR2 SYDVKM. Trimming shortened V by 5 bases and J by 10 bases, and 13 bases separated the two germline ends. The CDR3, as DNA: TGTGCCAGCAGTCTAGAACTAGCTGCGCAGTATTTT. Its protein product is CASSLELAAQYF. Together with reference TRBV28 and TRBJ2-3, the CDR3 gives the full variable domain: DVKVTQSSRYLVKRTGEKVFLECVQDMDHENMFWYRQDPGLGLRLIYFSYDVKMKEKGDIPEGYSVSREKKERFSLILESASTNQTSMYLCASSLELAAQYFGPGTRLTVL.

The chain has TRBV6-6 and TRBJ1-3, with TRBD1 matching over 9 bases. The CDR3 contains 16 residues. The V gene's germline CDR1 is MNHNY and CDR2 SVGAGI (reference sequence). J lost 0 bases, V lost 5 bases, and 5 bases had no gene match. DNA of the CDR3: TGTGCCAGCAGTCGGGACAGGGCAAACTCTGGAAACACCATATATTTT. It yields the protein CASSRDRANSGNTIYF.

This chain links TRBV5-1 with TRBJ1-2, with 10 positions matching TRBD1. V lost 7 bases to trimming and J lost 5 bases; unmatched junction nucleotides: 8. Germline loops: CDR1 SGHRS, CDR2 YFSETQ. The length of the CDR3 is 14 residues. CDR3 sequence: CASGIRGQGYGYTF. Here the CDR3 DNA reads TGCGCCAGCGGCATTCGGGGACAGGGGTATGGCTACACCTTC.

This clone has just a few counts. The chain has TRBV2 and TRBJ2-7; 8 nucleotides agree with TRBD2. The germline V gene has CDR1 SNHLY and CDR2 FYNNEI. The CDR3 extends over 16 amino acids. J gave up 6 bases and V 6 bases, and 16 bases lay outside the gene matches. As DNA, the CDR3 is TGTGCCAGCAGGGGATCCGCTAGCGGGCTCATATTCGAGCAGTACTTC. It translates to CASRGSASGLIFEQYF. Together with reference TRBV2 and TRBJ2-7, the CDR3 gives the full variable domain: EPEVTQTPSHQVTQMGQEVILRCVPISNHLYFYWYRQILGQKVEFLVSFYNNEISEKSEIFDDQFSVERPDGSNFTLKIRSTKLEDSAMYFCASRGSASGLIFEQYFGPGTRLTVT.

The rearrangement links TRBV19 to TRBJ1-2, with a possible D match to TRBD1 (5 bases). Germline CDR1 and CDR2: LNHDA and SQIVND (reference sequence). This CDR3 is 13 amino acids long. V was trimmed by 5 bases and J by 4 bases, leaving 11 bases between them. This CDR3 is CASSFQGSYGYTF. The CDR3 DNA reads TGTGCCAGTAGTTTCCAGGGTAGCTATGGCTACACCTTC.